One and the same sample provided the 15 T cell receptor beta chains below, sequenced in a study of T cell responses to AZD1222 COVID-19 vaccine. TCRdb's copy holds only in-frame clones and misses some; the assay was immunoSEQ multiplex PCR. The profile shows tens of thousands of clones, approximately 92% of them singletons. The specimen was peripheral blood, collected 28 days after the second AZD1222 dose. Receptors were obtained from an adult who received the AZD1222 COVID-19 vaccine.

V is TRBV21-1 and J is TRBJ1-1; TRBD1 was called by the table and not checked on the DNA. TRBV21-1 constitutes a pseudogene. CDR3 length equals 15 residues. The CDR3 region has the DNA TGTGCCAGCAGCCCAAGGACAGGGGAAGGGGTTGAAGCTTTCTTT. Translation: CASSPRTGEGVEAFF.

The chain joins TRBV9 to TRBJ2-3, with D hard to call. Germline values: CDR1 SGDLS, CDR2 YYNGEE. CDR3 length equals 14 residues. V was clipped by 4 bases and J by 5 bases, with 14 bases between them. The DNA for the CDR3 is TGTGCCAGCAGCCCCCACCCAGCAGGAGATACGCAGTATTTT. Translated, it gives CASSPHPAGDTQYF.

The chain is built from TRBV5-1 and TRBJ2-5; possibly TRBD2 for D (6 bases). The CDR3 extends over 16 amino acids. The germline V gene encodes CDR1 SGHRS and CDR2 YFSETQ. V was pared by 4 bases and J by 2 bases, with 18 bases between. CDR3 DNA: TGCGCCAGCAGCCAATGGGGTGCTAGCGATCAAGAGACCCAGTACTTC. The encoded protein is CASSQWGASDQETQYF.

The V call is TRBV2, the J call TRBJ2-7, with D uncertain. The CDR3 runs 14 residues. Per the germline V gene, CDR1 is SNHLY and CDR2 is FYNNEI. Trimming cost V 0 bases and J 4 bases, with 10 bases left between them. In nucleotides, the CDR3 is TGTGCCAGCAGTGAAGCCTACCGCCCTTACGAGCAGTACTTC. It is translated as CASSEAYRPYEQYF.

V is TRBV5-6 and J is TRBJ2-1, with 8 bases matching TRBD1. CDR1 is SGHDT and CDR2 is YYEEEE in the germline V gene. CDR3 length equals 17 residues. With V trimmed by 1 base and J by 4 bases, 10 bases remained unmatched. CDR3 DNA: TGTGCCAGCAGCTTGCTGACAGGGGCAGCGGCTTACAATGAGCAGTTCTTC. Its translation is CASSLLTGAAAYNEQFF.

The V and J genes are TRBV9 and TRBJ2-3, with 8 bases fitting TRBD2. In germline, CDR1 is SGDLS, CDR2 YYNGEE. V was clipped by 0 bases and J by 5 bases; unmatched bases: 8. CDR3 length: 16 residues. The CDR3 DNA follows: TGTGCCAGCAGCGTAGCCGTCGGGGGGGCCTTAGATACGCAGTATTTT. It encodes CASSVAVGGALDTQYF.

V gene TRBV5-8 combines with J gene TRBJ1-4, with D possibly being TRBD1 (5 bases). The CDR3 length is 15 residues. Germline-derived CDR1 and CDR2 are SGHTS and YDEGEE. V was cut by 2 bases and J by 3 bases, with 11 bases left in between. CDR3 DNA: TGTGCCAGCAGCTTCGGGGCACGAGCTAATGAAAAACTGTTTTTT. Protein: CASSFGARANEKLFF.

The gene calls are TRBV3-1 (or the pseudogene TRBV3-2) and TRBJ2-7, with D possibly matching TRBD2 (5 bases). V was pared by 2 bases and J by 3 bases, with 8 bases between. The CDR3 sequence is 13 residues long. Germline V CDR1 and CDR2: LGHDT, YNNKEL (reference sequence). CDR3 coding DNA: TGTGCCAGCAGCCAACTGGCGGGCTACGAGCAGTACTTC. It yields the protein CASSQLAGYEQYF.

The CDR3 nucleotides are TGTGCTAGTGGTTTGGGCCGGATCCCGGGACTAGCGGGGGGCATGGGGACCGGGGAGCTGTTTTTT. Amino acid sequence: CASGLGRIPGLAGGMGTGELFF. This sequence joins TRBV12-5 and TRBJ2-2; TRBD2 matches 15 bases. Germline V gene data show CDR1 as LGHNT and CDR2 as FRNRAP. The CDR3 is made up of 22 amino acids. V lost 1 base and J lost 5; bases outside the gene matches: 17.

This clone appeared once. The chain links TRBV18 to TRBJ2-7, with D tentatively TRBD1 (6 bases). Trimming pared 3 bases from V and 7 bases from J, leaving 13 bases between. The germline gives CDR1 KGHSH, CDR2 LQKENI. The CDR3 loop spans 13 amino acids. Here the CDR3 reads CASSPGTGREQYV. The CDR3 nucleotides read TGTGCCAGCTCACCGGGAACAGGGCGGGAGCAGTACGTC.

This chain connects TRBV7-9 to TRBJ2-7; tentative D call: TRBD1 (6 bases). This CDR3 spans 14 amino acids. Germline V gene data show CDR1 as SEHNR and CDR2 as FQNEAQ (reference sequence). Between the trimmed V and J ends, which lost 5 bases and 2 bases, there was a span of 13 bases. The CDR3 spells CASSAYRVPYEQYF. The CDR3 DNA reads TGTGCCAGCAGCGCCTACAGGGTGCCCTACGAGCAGTACTTC.

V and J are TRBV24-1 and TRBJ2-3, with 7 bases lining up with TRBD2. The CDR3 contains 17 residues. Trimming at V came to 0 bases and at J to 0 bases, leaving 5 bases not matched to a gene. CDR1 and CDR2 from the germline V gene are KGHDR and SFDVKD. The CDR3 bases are TGTGCCACCAGTGATTTGCCTAGCGGACTTAGCACAGATACGCAGTATTTT. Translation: CATSDLPSGLSTDTQYF.

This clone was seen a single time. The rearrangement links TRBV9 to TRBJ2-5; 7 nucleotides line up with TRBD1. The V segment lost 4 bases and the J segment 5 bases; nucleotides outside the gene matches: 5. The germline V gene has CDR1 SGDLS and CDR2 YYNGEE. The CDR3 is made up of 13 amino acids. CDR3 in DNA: TGTGCCAGCAGCACGGGACAGCGGGAGACCCAGTACTTC. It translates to CASSTGQRETQYF. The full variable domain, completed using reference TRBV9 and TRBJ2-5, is DSGVTQTPKHLITATGQRVTLRCSPRSGDLSVYWYQQSLDQGLQFLIQYYNGEERAKGNILERFSAQQFPDLHSELNLSSLELGDSALYFCASSTGQRETQYFGPGTRLLVL.

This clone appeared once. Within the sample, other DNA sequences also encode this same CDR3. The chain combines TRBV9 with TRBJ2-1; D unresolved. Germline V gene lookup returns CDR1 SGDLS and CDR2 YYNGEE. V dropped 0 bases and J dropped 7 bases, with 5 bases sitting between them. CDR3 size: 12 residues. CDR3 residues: CASSVAGNEQFF. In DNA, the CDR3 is TGTGCCAGCAGCGTAGCCGGGAATGAGCAGTTCTTC.

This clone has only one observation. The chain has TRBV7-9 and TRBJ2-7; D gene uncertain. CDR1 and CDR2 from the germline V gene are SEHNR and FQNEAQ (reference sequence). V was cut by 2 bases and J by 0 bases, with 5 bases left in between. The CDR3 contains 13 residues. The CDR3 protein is CASSLWDSYEQYF. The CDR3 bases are TGTGCCAGCAGCTTATGGGACTCCTACGAGCAGTACTTC.